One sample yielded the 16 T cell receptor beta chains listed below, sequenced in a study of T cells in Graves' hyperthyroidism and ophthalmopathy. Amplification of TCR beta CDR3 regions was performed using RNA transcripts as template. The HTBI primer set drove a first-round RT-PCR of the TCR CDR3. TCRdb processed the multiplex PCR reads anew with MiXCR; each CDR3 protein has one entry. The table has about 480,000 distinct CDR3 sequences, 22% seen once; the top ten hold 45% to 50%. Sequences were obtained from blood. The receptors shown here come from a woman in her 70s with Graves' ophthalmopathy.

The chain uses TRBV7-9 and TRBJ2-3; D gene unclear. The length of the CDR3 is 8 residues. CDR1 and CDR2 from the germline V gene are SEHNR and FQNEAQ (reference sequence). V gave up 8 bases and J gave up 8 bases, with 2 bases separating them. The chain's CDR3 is CASGTQYF. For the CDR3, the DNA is TGTGCCAGCGGTACGCAGTATTTT.

The CDR3 loop is CASSWKTGTQPQHF. CDR3 in DNA: TGCGCCAGCAGCTGGAAAACAGGGACTCAGCCCCAGCATTTT. The gene calls are TRBV5-1 and TRBJ1-5; perhaps TRBD1 as D (6 bases). The germline V and J ends were trimmed by 3 bases and 6 bases, with 13 bases remaining between them. CDR3 length: 14 residues. Per the germline V gene, CDR1 is SGHRS and CDR2 is YFSETQ.

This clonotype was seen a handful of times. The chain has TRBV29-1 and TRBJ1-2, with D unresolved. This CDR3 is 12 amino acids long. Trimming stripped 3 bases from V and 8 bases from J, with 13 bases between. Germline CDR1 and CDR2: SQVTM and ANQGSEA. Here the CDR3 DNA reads TGCAGCGTTGACGCCAGGCGACCGGGCTACACCTTC. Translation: CSVDARRPGYTF.

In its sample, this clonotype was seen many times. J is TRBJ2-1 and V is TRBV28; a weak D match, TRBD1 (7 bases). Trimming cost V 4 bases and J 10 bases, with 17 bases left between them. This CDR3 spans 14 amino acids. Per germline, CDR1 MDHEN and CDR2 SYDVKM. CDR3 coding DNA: TGTGCCAGCAGTTCCTCAGGGGGGCCGCAAGAGCAGTTCTTC. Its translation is CASSSSGGPQEQFF.

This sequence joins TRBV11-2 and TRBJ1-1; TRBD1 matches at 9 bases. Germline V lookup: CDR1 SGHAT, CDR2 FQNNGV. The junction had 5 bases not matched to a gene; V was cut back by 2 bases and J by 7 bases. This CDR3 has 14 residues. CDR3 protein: CASSLYRGLVEAFF. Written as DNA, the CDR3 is TGTGCCAGCAGCTTATACAGGGGGCTTGTTGAAGCTTTCTTT.

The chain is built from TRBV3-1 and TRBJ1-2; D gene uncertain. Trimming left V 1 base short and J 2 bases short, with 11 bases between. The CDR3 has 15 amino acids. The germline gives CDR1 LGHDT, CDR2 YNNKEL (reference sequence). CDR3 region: CASSQGGGSNYGYTF. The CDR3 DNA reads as TGTGCCAGCAGCCAAGGTGGTGGATCCAACTATGGCTACACCTTC.

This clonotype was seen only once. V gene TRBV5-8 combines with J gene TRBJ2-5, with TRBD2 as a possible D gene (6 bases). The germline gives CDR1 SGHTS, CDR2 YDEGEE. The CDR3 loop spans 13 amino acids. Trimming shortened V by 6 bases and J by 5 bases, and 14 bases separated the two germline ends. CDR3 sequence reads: CASTGGPRETQYF. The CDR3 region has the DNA TGTGCCAGCACCGGAGGGCCCCGGGAGACCCAGTACTTC.

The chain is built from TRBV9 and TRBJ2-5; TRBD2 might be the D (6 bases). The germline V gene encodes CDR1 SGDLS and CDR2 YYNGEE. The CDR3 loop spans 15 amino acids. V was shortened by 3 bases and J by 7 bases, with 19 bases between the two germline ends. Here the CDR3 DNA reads TGTGCCAGCAGCGGACTGTGTGCTAGCGTGACGACCCAGTACTTC. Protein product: CASSGLCASVTTQYF.

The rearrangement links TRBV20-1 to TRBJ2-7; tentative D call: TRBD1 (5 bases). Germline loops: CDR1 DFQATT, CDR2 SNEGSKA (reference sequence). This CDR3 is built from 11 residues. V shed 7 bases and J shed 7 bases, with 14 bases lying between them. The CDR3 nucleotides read TGCAGTGTCGGCATGGGGCGTGAGCAGTACTTC. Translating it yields CSVGMGREQYF.

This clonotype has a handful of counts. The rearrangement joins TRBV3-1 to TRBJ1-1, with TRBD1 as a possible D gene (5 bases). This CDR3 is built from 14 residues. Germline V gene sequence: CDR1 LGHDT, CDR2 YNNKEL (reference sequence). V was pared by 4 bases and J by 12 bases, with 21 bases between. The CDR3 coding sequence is TGTGCCAGCAGCCTAAGCGGGGGGACCTCCGAGTCTTTCTTT. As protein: CASSLSGGTSESFF.

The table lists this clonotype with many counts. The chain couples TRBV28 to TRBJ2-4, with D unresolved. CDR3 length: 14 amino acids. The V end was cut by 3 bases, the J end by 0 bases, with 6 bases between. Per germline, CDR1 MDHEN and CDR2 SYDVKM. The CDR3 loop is CASSFQSAKNIQYF. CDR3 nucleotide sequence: TGTGCCAGCAGTTTCCAGTCAGCCAAAAACATTCAGTACTTC.

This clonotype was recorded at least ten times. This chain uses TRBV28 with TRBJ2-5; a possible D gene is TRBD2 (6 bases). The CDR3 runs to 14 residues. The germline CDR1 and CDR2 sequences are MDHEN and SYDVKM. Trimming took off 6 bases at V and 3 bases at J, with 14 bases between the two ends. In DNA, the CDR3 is TGTGCCAGCAGGGAGGGACCGAGAAAAGAGACCCAGTACTTC. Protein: CASREGPRKETQYF.

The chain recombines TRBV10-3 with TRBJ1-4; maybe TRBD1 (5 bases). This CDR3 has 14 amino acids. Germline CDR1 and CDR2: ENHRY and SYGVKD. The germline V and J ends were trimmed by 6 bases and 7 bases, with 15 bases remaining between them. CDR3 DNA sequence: TGTGCCATCAGCAGTGTAAAGGGGTCTGAAAAACTGTTTTTT. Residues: CAISSVKGSEKLFF.

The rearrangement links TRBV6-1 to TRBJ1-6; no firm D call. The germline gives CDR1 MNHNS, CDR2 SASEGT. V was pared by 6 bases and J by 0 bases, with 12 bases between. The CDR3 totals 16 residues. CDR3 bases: TGTGCCAGCAGCCGTGACTACAGCTCCTATAATTCACCCCTCCACTTT. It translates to CASSRDYSSYNSPLHF.

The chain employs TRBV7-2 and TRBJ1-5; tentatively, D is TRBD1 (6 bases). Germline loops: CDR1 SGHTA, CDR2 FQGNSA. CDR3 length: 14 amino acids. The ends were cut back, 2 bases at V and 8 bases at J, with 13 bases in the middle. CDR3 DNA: TGTGCCAGCAGCTTACGGACAGCGGGGGAGCCCCAGCATTTT. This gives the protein CASSLRTAGEPQHF.

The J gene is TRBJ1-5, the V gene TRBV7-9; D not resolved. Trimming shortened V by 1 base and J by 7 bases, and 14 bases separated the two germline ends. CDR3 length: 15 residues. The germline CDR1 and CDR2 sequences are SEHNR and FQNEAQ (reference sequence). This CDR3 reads CASSLDGGYGQPQHF. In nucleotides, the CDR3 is TGTGCCAGCAGCTTAGATGGAGGGTATGGACAGCCCCAGCATTTT.